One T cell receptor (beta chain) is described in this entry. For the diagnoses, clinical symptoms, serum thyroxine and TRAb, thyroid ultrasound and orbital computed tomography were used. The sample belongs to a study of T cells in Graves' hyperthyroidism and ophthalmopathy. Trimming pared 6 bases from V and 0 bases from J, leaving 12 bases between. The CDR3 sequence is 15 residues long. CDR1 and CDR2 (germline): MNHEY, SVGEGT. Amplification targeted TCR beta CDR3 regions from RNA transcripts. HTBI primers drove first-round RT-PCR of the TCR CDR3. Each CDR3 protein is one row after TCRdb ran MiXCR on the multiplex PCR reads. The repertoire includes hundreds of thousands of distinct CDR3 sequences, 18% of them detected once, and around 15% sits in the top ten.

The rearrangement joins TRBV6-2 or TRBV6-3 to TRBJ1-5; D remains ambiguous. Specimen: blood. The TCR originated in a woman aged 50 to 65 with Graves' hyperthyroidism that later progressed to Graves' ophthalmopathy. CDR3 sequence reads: CASRPSGYSNQPQHF. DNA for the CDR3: TGTGCCAGCAGACCCTCGGGGTATAGCAATCAGCCCCAGCATTTT.